This T cell receptor (beta chain) was recovered during a study of read filtering for tumor transcriptome and immune sequencing. Study overall: Among patients, approximately 17 were male and about 15 female, aged roughly 45 to 80 (mean approximately 71). Per sample, TCR-region reads ranged about 4 to 11 million by IR-seq, roughly 80 to 1273 by RNA-seq.

This clonotype occurred many times. Antigen specificity is unknown. CDR3 length: 13 amino acids. The V and J ends lost 5 bases and 5 bases respectively, with 10 bases between them. Study results and caveats: IR-seq captured clonotypes deeper and more reliably than RNA-seq. Correlation between methods rose after single-read clonotypes were removed.

From approximately 400 ng of RNA, a library with molecular barcoded alpha/delta and beta/gamma adaptors was made. TCRdb re-analysed the reads in MiXCR, keeping a single row per CDR3 protein. Here the sample spans fewer than 150,000 distinct CDR3 sequences, over 10% being singletons. Sequencing was performed on a population of CD138-negative cells sorted from bone marrow. The sequence was obtained from a donor over 35 with multiple myeloma. V and J are TRBV12-3 or TRBV12-4 and TRBJ2-1; the D is unclear. CDR3 protein: CASSPYSDNEQFF. In nucleotides, the CDR3 is TGTGCCAGCAGTCCGTACTCGGACAATGAGCAGTTCTTC.